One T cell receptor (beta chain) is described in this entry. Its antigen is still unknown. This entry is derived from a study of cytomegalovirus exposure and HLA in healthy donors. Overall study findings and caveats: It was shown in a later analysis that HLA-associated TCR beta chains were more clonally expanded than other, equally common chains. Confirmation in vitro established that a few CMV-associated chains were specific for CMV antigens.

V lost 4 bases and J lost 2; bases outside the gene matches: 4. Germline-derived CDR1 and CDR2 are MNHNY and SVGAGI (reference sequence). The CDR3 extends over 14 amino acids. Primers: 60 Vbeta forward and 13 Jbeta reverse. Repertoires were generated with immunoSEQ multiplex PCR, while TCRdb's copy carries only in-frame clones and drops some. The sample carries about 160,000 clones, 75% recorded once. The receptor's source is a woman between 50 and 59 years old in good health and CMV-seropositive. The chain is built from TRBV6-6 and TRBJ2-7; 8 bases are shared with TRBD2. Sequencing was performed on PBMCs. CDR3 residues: CASSLTGGAYEQYF. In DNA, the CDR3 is TGTGCCAGCAGTTTGACGGGGGGGGCCTACGAGCAGTACTTC.